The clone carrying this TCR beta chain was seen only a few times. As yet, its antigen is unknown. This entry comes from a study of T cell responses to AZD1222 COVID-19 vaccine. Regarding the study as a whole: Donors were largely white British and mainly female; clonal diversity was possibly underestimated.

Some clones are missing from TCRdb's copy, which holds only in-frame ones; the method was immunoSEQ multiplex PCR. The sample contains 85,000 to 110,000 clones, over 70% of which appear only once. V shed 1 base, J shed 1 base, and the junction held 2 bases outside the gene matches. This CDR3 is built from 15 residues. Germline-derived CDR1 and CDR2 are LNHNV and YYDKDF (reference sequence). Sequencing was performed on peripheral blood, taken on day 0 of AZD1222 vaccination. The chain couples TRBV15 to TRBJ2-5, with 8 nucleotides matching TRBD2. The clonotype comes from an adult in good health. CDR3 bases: TGTGCCACCAGCAGAGCCCTAGCGGGCCAAGAGACCCAGTACTTC. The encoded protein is CATSRALAGQETQYF.